A single sample is the source of the 22 T cell receptor beta chains below, sequenced in a study of T cell repertoires in cytomegalovirus infection. The antigens these receptors bind are not known. TCRdb processed the reads anew with MiXCR; each CDR3 protein has one entry. The top ten hold more than 12% of the sample, which has roughly 920,000 distinct CDR3 sequences, about a third seen once. The source was cultured CD8+ T cells from PBMCs, collected from culture after CMV antigen stimulation. Receptors were obtained from a human donor in good health (CMV status not recorded). Some clones in this sample may be carry-over from other donors' samples.

The chain has TRBV7-2 and TRBJ1-5; perhaps TRBD1 as D (5 bases). The CDR3 runs to 14 residues. Germline V gene data show CDR1 as SGHTA and CDR2 as FQGNSA. V shed 5 bases and J shed 3 bases, with 11 bases lying between them. CDR3 DNA: TGTGCCAGCAGCCTAAACAGGTACAATCAGCCCCAGCATTTT. The encoded protein is CASSLNRYNQPQHF.

This clonotype occurred many times. The chain combines TRBV7-6 with TRBJ2-3; D is undetermined. Trimming stripped 4 bases from V and 0 bases from J, with 14 bases between. CDR3 length: 16 amino acids. Germline CDR1 is SGHVS and CDR2 is FNYEAQ. The CDR3: CASSYRTAVSTDTQYF. The CDR3 DNA sequence: TGTGCCAGCAGCTATCGGACGGCGGTTAGCACAGATACGCAGTATTTT.

CDR3 residues: CASSEAGVPYEQYF. For the CDR3, the DNA is TGTGCCAGCAGTGAAGCGGGGGTCCCCTACGAGCAGTACTTC. This rearrangement joins TRBV2 to TRBJ2-7, with D perhaps assigned TRBD1 or TRBD2 (5 bases each). The CDR3 has 14 amino acids. Trimming cost V 0 bases and J 2 bases, with 8 bases left between them. CDR1 and CDR2 from the germline V gene are SNHLY and FYNNEI.

The J gene is TRBJ1-1, the V gene TRBV25-1, with D hard to call. Germline V gives CDR1 MGHDK, CDR2 SYGVNS. The V end lost 9 bases, the J end lost 1 base, and 9 bases lay between the germline ends. CDR3 length equals 12 residues. Here the CDR3 reads CARGVRNTEAFF. The CDR3 nucleotides are TGTGCCAGAGGAGTGAGGAACACTGAAGCTTTCTTT.

The J gene is TRBJ1-1, the V gene TRBV7-6; TRBD1 is a possible D gene (6 bases). Per the germline V gene, CDR1 is SGHVS and CDR2 is FNYEAQ. Trimming stripped 1 base from V and 1 base from J, with 13 bases between. This CDR3 is built from 16 residues. In DNA form, the CDR3 reads TGTGCCAGCAGCTTAGATAAGGGGGGACAGAACACTGAAGCTTTCTTT. Translated: CASSLDKGGQNTEAFF.

The rearrangement uses TRBV24-1 and TRBJ1-2; D is unresolved. CDR3 length: 10 amino acids. Looked up from germline, CDR1 is KGHDR and CDR2 is SFDVKD. Trimming took off 12 bases at V and 3 bases at J, with 7 bases between the two ends. CDR3 loop: CAGGYYGYTF. CDR3 DNA sequence: TGTGCCGGAGGCTACTATGGCTACACCTTC.

This clonotype was found a few times. The chain links TRBV12-3 or TRBV12-4 to TRBJ2-3; D may be TRBD2 (6 bases). V lost 6 bases to trimming and J lost 3 bases, with 25 bases between them. The CDR3 loop spans 18 amino acids. The CDR3 bases are TGTGCCAGCAGATCCCCCCTGACTGCGGCGGGGCAGACAGATACGCAGTATTTT. It translates to CASRSPLTAAGQTDTQYF.

This clonotype came up a few times. The gene calls are TRBV5-1 and TRBJ1-1, with D perhaps matching TRBD1 (6 bases). Trimming left V 7 bases short and J 4 bases short, with 14 bases between. The CDR3 runs 13 residues. The V gene's germline CDR1 is SGHRS and CDR2 YFSETQ. Here the CDR3 DNA reads TGCGCCAGCCGACCCAGGGGTAGCACTGAAGCTTTCTTT. Encoded protein: CASRPRGSTEAFF.

The chain employs TRBV5-4 and TRBJ2-7, with D possibly matching TRBD2 (5 bases). Trimming removed 3 bases from V and 0 bases from J, with 13 bases in between. There are 15 residues in the CDR3. Looked up from germline, CDR1 is SGHNT and CDR2 is YYREEE (reference sequence). CDR3 amino acids: CASSSLGESSYEQYF. DNA of the CDR3: TGTGCCAGCAGCTCGCTCGGGGAGAGCTCCTACGAGCAGTACTTC.

This clonotype was counted ten times or more. The gene calls are TRBV7-2 and TRBJ2-2, with D tentatively TRBD1 or TRBD2 (6 bases each). Trimming removed 8 bases at V and 0 bases at J, with 13 bases between. Germline V CDR1 and CDR2: SGHTA, FQGNSA. There are 15 residues in the CDR3. The CDR3 sequence: CASPDRGPNTGELFF. As DNA, the CDR3 is TGTGCCAGCCCCGACCGGGGGCCGAACACCGGGGAGCTGTTTTTT. The whole variable domain, filled in from reference TRBV7-2 and TRBJ2-2, reads GAGVSQSPSNKVTEKGKDVELRCDPISGHTALYWYRQSLGQGLEFLIYFQGNSAPDKSGLPSDRFSAERTGGSVSTLTIQRTQQEDSAVYLCASPDRGPNTGELFFGEGSRLTVL.

The chain has TRBV7-9 and TRBJ2-7, with D possibly being TRBD1 (6 bases). The V end lost 6 bases, the J end lost 0 bases, and 12 bases lay between the germline ends. CDR3 length equals 14 residues. Germline lookup yields CDR1 SEHNR and CDR2 FQNEAQ (reference sequence). The DNA for the CDR3 is TGTGCCAGCAGATTTGGACAGAACTCCTACGAGCAGTACTTC. This codes for CASRFGQNSYEQYF.

This chain links TRBV5-1 with TRBJ1-1; TRBD1 might be the D (6 bases). Germline loops: CDR1 SGHRS, CDR2 YFSETQ. Trimming cost V 4 bases and J 3 bases, with 22 bases left between them. The CDR3 extends over 17 amino acids. In DNA form, the CDR3 reads TGCGCCAGCAGCCAGCATAAACAGGGTGCGCAATACACTGAAGCTTTCTTT. Protein sequence: CASSQHKQGAQYTEAFF.

This clonotype was detected a few times. The genes are TRBV27 and TRBJ2-5; possible D gene TRBD2, 5 bases. The V gene lost 7 bases and the J gene lost 3 bases, with 15 bases spanning the gap. This CDR3 has 14 amino acids. CDR1 MNHEY and CDR2 SMNVEV come from the germline V gene (reference sequence). DNA for the CDR3: TGTGCCAGCAAGCCGAGGGTAAATGAAGAGACCCAGTACTTC. Translation: CASKPRVNEETQYF.

V and J are TRBV7-9 and TRBJ1-1; tentative D call: TRBD1 (6 bases). Trimming cost V 6 bases and J 6 bases, with 14 bases left between them. Germline assignment: CDR1 SEHNR and CDR2 FQNEAQ (reference sequence). This CDR3 region has 13 residues. The chain's CDR3 is CASSYPGEAEAFF. CDR3 nucleotide sequence: TGTGCCAGCAGTTACCCAGGGGAGGCTGAAGCTTTCTTT.

This clonotype was seen many times. The chain combines TRBV7-9 with TRBJ1-5, with 7 bases lining up with TRBD1. The CDR3 contains 15 residues. The V gene end was trimmed by 4 bases and the J gene end by 4 bases; junction bases not matched to a gene: 7. The germline V gene has CDR1 SEHNR and CDR2 FQNEAQ (reference sequence). As DNA, the CDR3 is TGTGCCAGCAGCTCCCGACAGGGCGGTAATCAGCCCCAGCATTTT. This gives the protein CASSSRQGGNQPQHF. The whole variable domain, remainder taken from reference TRBV7-9 and TRBJ1-5, is DTGVSQNPRHKITKRGQNVTFRCDPISEHNRLYWYRQTLGQGPEFLTYFQNEAQLEKSRLLSDRFSAERPKGSFSTLEIQRTEQGDSAMYLCASSSRQGGNQPQHFGDGTRLSIL.

This chain uses TRBV5-6 with TRBJ1-1; D is undetermined. Between the trimmed V and J ends, which lost 2 bases and 6 bases, there was a span of 8 bases. This CDR3 has 12 residues. Germline CDR1 and CDR2: SGHDT and YYEEEE. The CDR3 loop reads CASSFSYAEAFF. The CDR3 DNA is TGTGCCAGCAGCTTTAGTTACGCTGAAGCTTTCTTT.

The chain combines TRBV7-6 with TRBJ2-2, with 16 positions matching TRBD2. The ends lost 5 bases at V and 2 bases at J; junction bases unmatched: 5. The CDR3 sequence is 18 residues long. Germline V lookup: CDR1 SGHVS, CDR2 FNYEAQ. CDR3 region: CASSLGLAGGPNTGELFF. CDR3 nucleotides: TGTGCCAGCAGCCTGGGACTAGCGGGGGGGCCTAACACCGGGGAGCTGTTTTTT.

This clonotype was found many times. The chain combines TRBV7-2 with TRBJ2-7, with D maybe TRBD2 (5 bases). This CDR3 is built from 15 residues. V was trimmed by 4 bases and J by 3 bases, leaving 16 bases between them. Germline CDR1 and CDR2: SGHTA and FQGNSA. The CDR3 DNA sequence: TGTGCCAGCAGCTCTCACGGGGAAGGGTTCTACGAGCAGTACTTC. Its translation is CASSSHGEGFYEQYF. The full variable domain, completed using reference TRBV7-2 and TRBJ2-7, is GAGVSQSPSNKVTEKGKDVELRCDPISGHTALYWYRQSLGQGLEFLIYFQGNSAPDKSGLPSDRFSAERTGGSVSTLTIQRTQQEDSAVYLCASSSHGEGFYEQYFGPGTRLTVT.

The chain carries TRBV27 and TRBJ2-1; D remains unclear. Trimming removed 5 bases at V and 3 bases at J, with 14 bases between. This CDR3 comprises 15 residues. The V gene's germline CDR1 is MNHEY and CDR2 SMNVEV (reference sequence). The CDR3 DNA follows: TGTGCCAGCAGTCGCCTACAATACAGCTACAATGAGCAGTTCTTC. Residues: CASSRLQYSYNEQFF.

The chain is built from TRBV6-1 and TRBJ1-5, with TRBD1 as a possible D gene (6 bases). Per germline, CDR1 MNHNS and CDR2 SASEGT. With 4 bases removed from V and 6 bases from J, the gap between germline ends came to 13 bases. CDR3 length: 14 amino acids. The DNA of the CDR3 is TGTGCCAGCAGTGGATACAGGGAAGGTCAGCCCCAGCATTTT. Encoded protein: CASSGYREGQPQHF.

The DNA for the CDR3 is TGTGCCAGCAGTGACATACAAGTTCACCCAGAGACCCAGTACTTC. This gives the protein CASSDIQVHPETQYF. The chain has TRBV6-5 and TRBJ2-5; D remains ambiguous. With 5 bases removed from V and 4 bases from J, the gap between germline ends came to 17 bases. The CDR3 runs 15 residues. From germline, CDR1 is MNHEY and CDR2 SVGAGI.

This chain uses TRBV3-1 with TRBJ2-5; the D gene is possibly TRBD2 (7 bases). Germline CDR1 LGHDT, CDR2 YNNKEL (reference sequence). Trimming shortened V by 0 bases and J by 7 bases, and 15 bases separated the two germline ends. The CDR3 has 15 residues. CDR3 bases: TGTGCCAGCAGCCAAGAAAGGGGGGGCCTTGTGACCCAGTACTTC. It encodes CASSQERGGLVTQYF.